A selection of T cell receptor beta chains follows, all from one sample in a study of regulatory T cells in long-lasting Graves disease. TCRdb re-derived calls from the multiplex PCR reads in MiXCR, one entry per CDR3 protein. The repertoire holds fewer than 400,000 distinct CDR3 sequences, under 25% seen once, with roughly 20% in the top ten. The sample was peripheral blood mononuclear cells (PBMCs), taken when the disease was refractory, from a patient treated with antithyroid drugs. The source of these receptors is a female donor with Graves disease. Both conserved end residues are trimmed from each CDR3.

j_call	v_call	cdr3_aa
TRBJ1-2	TRBV3-1	ASSQEGAGAANYGYT
TRBJ1-1	TRBV3-1	ASSPQEGTTEAF
TRBJ1-1	TRBV5-1	ASSLAGGVAEAF
TRBJ2-2	TRBV3-1	ASSPPTGLHRVSNTGELF
TRBJ2-5	TRBV27	ASSLSMQGVGETQY
TRBJ2-5	TRBV4-3	ASSQELRDGWYQETQY
TRBJ1-5	TRBV2	ASSEQGDSNQPQH
TRBJ1-1	TRBV6-2/TRBV6-3	ASSYSRGSKGTEAF
TRBJ2-7	TRBV5-1	ASSLGPGTLGVQY
TRBJ2-2	TRBV14	ASSPLAGVGTGELF
TRBJ1-2	TRBV6-1	ASPGLMSNYGYT
TRBJ1-1	TRBV29-1	SVEGGTANTEAF
TRBJ2-3	TRBV12-3/TRBV12-4	ASSLLGAPDTQY
TRBJ2-7	TRBV24-1	ATSDSGLSSYEQY
TRBJ1-1	TRBV7-9	ASSSDRGGTEAF
TRBJ2-7	TRBV20-1	SARSGRGVYEQY
TRBJ1-1	TRBV4-1	ASSQGSGGRYTEAF
TRBJ1-2	TRBV5-1	ASSLQGSYT
TRBJ1-1	TRBV18	ASSPLLNTEAF
TRBJ2-1	TRBV27	ASSLGLAGDYNEQF
TRBJ2-4	TRBV5-1	ASSNGQGWDIQY
TRBJ1-5	TRBV6-1	ASSEAGRGNQPQH
TRBJ2-7	TRBV20-1	SAARDYLSGYEQY
TRBJ1-2	TRBV7-3	ASSPTGHYGYT
TRBJ2-7	TRBV7-2	ASSLSGDREQY